The rows below give T cell receptor beta chains drawn from one sample of a study of blood T cell repertoires in COVID-19. Some clones are missing from TCRdb's copy, which holds only in-frame ones; the method was immunoSEQ multiplex PCR. The sample lists about 92,000 clones; less than 75% were seen once. The sample comprised peripheral blood. The receptors originated from a woman aged 60 to 75 in a cohort sampled during active or convalescent COVID-19. The CDR3 runs from the conserved cysteine through the conserved F or W. A D gene is named only where the DNA matches it firmly. The size field is filled for only some rows; it gives once, few, many or a size class.

clone_size: few; d_call: TRBD2; cdr3_length: 16; j_call: TRBJ2-1; v_call: TRBV7-7; cdr3_aa: CASSVSLAGGDNEQFF; cdr3_nt: TGTGCTAGCAGCGTATCTCTAGCGGGGGGAGACAATGAGCAGTTCTTC
clone_size: NA; d_call: TRBD2; cdr3_length: 17; j_call: TRBJ2-3; v_call: TRBV9; cdr3_aa: CASSALAGGHSTDTQYF; cdr3_nt: TGTGCCAGCAGCGCCTTAGCGGGGGGGCATAGTACAGATACGCAGTATTTT
clone_size: NA; d_call: TRBD1; cdr3_length: 20; j_call: TRBJ1-1; v_call: TRBV4-3; cdr3_aa: CASSQDHTGGKRPGNTEAFF; cdr3_nt: TGCGCCAGCAGCCAAGACCATACAGGGGGTAAGCGACCGGGGAACACTGAAGCTTTCTTT
clone_size: NA; d_call: NA; cdr3_length: 13; j_call: TRBJ2-1; v_call: TRBV19; cdr3_aa: CASTTRGEDEQFF; cdr3_nt: TGTGCCAGTACCACCCGAGGGGAGGATGAGCAGTTCTTC
clone_size: few; d_call: TRBD1; cdr3_length: 15; j_call: TRBJ1-1; v_call: TRBV3-1/TRBV3-2; cdr3_aa: CASSRPGTGNTEAFF; cdr3_nt: TGTGCCAGCAGCCGACCCGGGACAGGGAACACTGAAGCTTTCTTT
clone_size: NA; d_call: TRBD2; cdr3_length: 19; j_call: TRBJ2-1; v_call: TRBV28; cdr3_aa: CASTDELAGGLGTYNEQFF; cdr3_nt: TGTGCCAGCACTGATGAACTAGCGGGGGGTCTCGGAACCTACAATGAGCAGTTCTTC
clone_size: NA; d_call: TRBD1; cdr3_length: 14; j_call: TRBJ1-2; v_call: TRBV19; cdr3_aa: CASSPRTGFTGYTF; cdr3_nt: TGTGCCAGTAGTCCCCGGACAGGGTTTACTGGCTACACCTTC
clone_size: few; d_call: NA; cdr3_length: 16; j_call: TRBJ2-1; v_call: TRBV2; cdr3_aa: CASSRDILLDYNEQFF; cdr3_nt: TGTGCCAGCAGCAGGGACATCCTCCTAGACTACAATGAGCAGTTCTTC
clone_size: NA; d_call: NA; cdr3_length: 16; j_call: TRBJ1-3; v_call: TRBV11-2; cdr3_aa: CASTLTGTHSGNTIYF; cdr3_nt: TGTGCCAGCACGCTCACAGGGACCCACTCTGGAAACACCATATATTTT
clone_size: NA; d_call: NA; cdr3_length: 14; j_call: TRBJ1-5; v_call: TRBV6-1; cdr3_aa: CASSEGVFNQPQHF; cdr3_nt: TGTGCCAGCAGTGAGGGCGTTTTCAATCAGCCCCAGCATTTT
clone_size: NA; d_call: NA; cdr3_length: 13; j_call: TRBJ1-5; v_call: TRBV2; cdr3_aa: CASSLFLNQPQHF; cdr3_nt: TGTGCCAGCAGTCTCTTCCTCAATCAGCCCCAGCATTTT
clone_size: NA; d_call: NA; cdr3_length: 16; j_call: TRBJ2-3; v_call: TRBV9; cdr3_aa: CASSVKQGSATDTQYF; cdr3_nt: TGTGCCAGCAGCGTTAAACAGGGTTCTGCAACAGATACGCAGTATTTT
clone_size: NA; d_call: TRBD1; cdr3_length: 16; j_call: TRBJ1-5; v_call: TRBV19; cdr3_aa: CASSLRRDRVNQPQHF; cdr3_nt: TGTGCCAGTAGTCTGCGCCGGGACAGGGTGAACCAGCCCCAGCATTTT
clone_size: NA; d_call: NA; cdr3_length: 14; j_call: TRBJ1-5; v_call: TRBV30; cdr3_aa: CAWSVRGSNQPQHF; cdr3_nt: TGTGCCTGGAGTGTACGGGGTAGCAATCAGCCCCAGCATTTT
clone_size: NA; d_call: TRBD1; cdr3_length: 19; j_call: TRBJ1-4; v_call: TRBV7-8; cdr3_aa: CASSLGYLTWTGGFEKLFF; cdr3_nt: TGTGCCAGCAGCTTAGGGTACTTAACTTGGACAGGGGGCTTTGAAAAACTGTTTTTT
clone_size: NA; d_call: NA; cdr3_length: 18; j_call: TRBJ2-3; v_call: TRBV9; cdr3_aa: CASSVGSPAGASTDTQYF; cdr3_nt: TGTGCCAGCAGCGTAGGAAGCCCTGCGGGGGCCAGCACAGATACGCAGTATTTT
clone_size: NA; d_call: NA; cdr3_length: 13; j_call: TRBJ1-1; v_call: TRBV4-2; cdr3_aa: CASSQTANTEAFF; cdr3_nt: TGTGCCAGCAGCCAAACAGCTAACACTGAAGCTTTCTTT
clone_size: NA; d_call: NA; cdr3_length: 15; j_call: TRBJ2-5; v_call: TRBV11-2; cdr3_aa: CASTTTLGQQETQYF; cdr3_nt: TGTGCCAGCACCACCACCCTCGGACAGCAAGAGACCCAGTACTTC
clone_size: once; d_call: NA; cdr3_length: 16; j_call: TRBJ1-1; v_call: TRBV4-2; cdr3_aa: CASSQDKLPTNTEAFF; cdr3_nt: TGTGCCAGCAGCCAAGATAAACTTCCCACGAACACTGAAGCTTTCTTT
clone_size: NA; d_call: NA; cdr3_length: 13; j_call: TRBJ2-2; v_call: TRBV21-1; cdr3_aa: CASSRGRFGELFF; cdr3_nt: TGTGCCAGCAGCAGGGGGCGATTCGGGGAGCTGTTTTTT
clone_size: NA; d_call: NA; cdr3_length: 14; j_call: TRBJ1-2; v_call: TRBV13; cdr3_aa: CASSFPGKDYGYTF; cdr3_nt: TGTGCCAGCAGCTTCCCTGGCAAAGACTATGGCTACACCTTC
clone_size: NA; d_call: NA; cdr3_length: 13; j_call: TRBJ2-2; v_call: TRBV7-2; cdr3_aa: CASSLARAGELFF; cdr3_nt: TGTGCCAGCAGCTTAGCGCGGGCCGGGGAGCTGTTTTTT
clone_size: NA; d_call: NA; cdr3_length: 21; j_call: TRBJ2-1; v_call: TRBV27; cdr3_aa: CASSLFAGPYGSPIANNEQFF; cdr3_nt: TGTGCCAGCAGTTTATTTGCGGGACCTTACGGGAGCCCCATCGCAAACAATGAGCAGTTCTTC
clone_size: few; d_call: NA; cdr3_length: 13; j_call: TRBJ1-5; v_call: TRBV7-8; cdr3_aa: CASSLSGGQPQHF; cdr3_nt: TGTGCCAGCAGCTTAAGCGGGGGTCAGCCCCAGCATTTT
clone_size: NA; d_call: TRBD2; cdr3_length: 15; j_call: TRBJ2-2; v_call: TRBV6-5; cdr3_aa: CASIRGGANTGELFF; cdr3_nt: TGTGCCAGCATTCGCGGGGGGGCGAACACCGGGGAGCTGTTTTTT
clone_size: NA; d_call: NA; cdr3_length: 13; j_call: TRBJ1-1; v_call: TRBV5-6; cdr3_aa: CASSLRGNTEAFF; cdr3_nt: TGTGCCAGCAGCTTGCGGGGGAACACTGAAGCTTTCTTT
clone_size: NA; d_call: NA; cdr3_length: 13; j_call: TRBJ1-1; v_call: TRBV7-3; cdr3_aa: CASTRVRGAEAFF; cdr3_nt: TGTGCCAGCACCCGTGTCAGGGGCGCTGAAGCTTTCTTT
clone_size: few; d_call: NA; cdr3_length: 15; j_call: TRBJ1-1; v_call: TRBV9; cdr3_aa: CASSRRGGSNTEAFF; cdr3_nt: TGTGCCAGCTCCCGACGGGGGGGGTCGAACACTGAAGCTTTCTTT
clone_size: NA; d_call: NA; cdr3_length: 15; j_call: TRBJ1-1; v_call: TRBV27; cdr3_aa: CASSLFWTANTEAFF; cdr3_nt: TGTGCCAGCAGTTTATTCTGGACAGCGAACACTGAAGCTTTCTTT
clone_size: NA; d_call: TRBD1; cdr3_length: 15; j_call: TRBJ1-2; v_call: TRBV7-8; cdr3_aa: CASSLIGTGGYGYTF; cdr3_nt: TGTGCCAGCAGCTTGATCGGGACAGGGGGCTATGGCTACACCTTC
clone_size: NA; d_call: NA; cdr3_length: 12; j_call: TRBJ2-7; v_call: TRBV6-2/TRBV6-3; cdr3_aa: CASSYREREQYF; cdr3_nt: TGTGCCAGCAGTTACAGGGAGAGGGAGCAGTACTTC
clone_size: NA; d_call: TRBD1; cdr3_length: 14; j_call: TRBJ2-7; v_call: TRBV27; cdr3_aa: CASSLKAGGREQYF; cdr3_nt: TGTGCCAGCAGTTTAAAGGCAGGGGGCCGCGAGCAGTACTTC
clone_size: NA; d_call: TRBD1; cdr3_length: 14; j_call: TRBJ2-7; v_call: TRBV6-5; cdr3_aa: CASSRQGATYEQYF; cdr3_nt: TGTGCCAGCAGTCGACAGGGGGCAACCTACGAGCAGTACTTC
clone_size: few; d_call: NA; cdr3_length: 14; j_call: TRBJ1-5; v_call: TRBV10-3; cdr3_aa: CAISESERNQPQHF; cdr3_nt: TGTGCCATCAGTGAGTCCGAGAGAAATCAGCCCCAGCATTTT
clone_size: NA; d_call: NA; cdr3_length: 15; j_call: TRBJ2-5; v_call: TRBV7-7; cdr3_aa: CASSLEAGVQETQYF; cdr3_nt: TGTGCCAGCAGCTTAGAAGCAGGGGTCCAAGAGACCCAGTACTTC
clone_size: NA; d_call: NA; cdr3_length: 17; j_call: TRBJ1-5; v_call: TRBV9; cdr3_aa: CASSATGGHYSNQPQHF; cdr3_nt: TGTGCCAGCAGCGCAACCGGGGGGCATTATAGCAATCAGCCCCAGCATTTT
clone_size: NA; d_call: TRBD2; cdr3_length: 13; j_call: TRBJ2-1; v_call: TRBV4-2; cdr3_aa: CASSQIAGAAGFF; cdr3_nt: TGTGCCAGCAGCCAAATAGCGGGGGCCGCGGGGTTCTTC
clone_size: NA; d_call: TRBD2; cdr3_length: 16; j_call: TRBJ2-7; v_call: TRBV2; cdr3_aa: CASNLGLAGGLYEQYF; cdr3_nt: TGTGCCAGCAACCTAGGACTAGCGGGGGGCCTCTACGAGCAGTACTTC
clone_size: few; d_call: NA; cdr3_length: 14; j_call: TRBJ1-2; v_call: TRBV12-5; cdr3_aa: CASGLVTANYGYTF; cdr3_nt: TGTGCTAGTGGTTTGGTCACAGCTAACTATGGCTACACCTTC
clone_size: NA; d_call: TRBD1; cdr3_length: 14; j_call: TRBJ2-5; v_call: TRBV18; cdr3_aa: CASSRDRAVETQYF; cdr3_nt: TGTGCCAGCTCACGAGACAGGGCTGTGGAGACCCAGTACTTC
clone_size: NA; d_call: NA; cdr3_length: 14; j_call: TRBJ1-5; v_call: TRBV2; cdr3_aa: CASSVLQGNQPQHF; cdr3_nt: TGTGCCAGCAGTGTCCTCCAGGGGAATCAGCCCCAGCATTTT
clone_size: NA; d_call: TRBD1; cdr3_length: 14; j_call: TRBJ1-6; v_call: TRBV5-1; cdr3_aa: CASSLGQGSTPLHF; cdr3_nt: TGCGCCAGCAGCTTGGGACAGGGGTCTACACCCCTCCACTTT